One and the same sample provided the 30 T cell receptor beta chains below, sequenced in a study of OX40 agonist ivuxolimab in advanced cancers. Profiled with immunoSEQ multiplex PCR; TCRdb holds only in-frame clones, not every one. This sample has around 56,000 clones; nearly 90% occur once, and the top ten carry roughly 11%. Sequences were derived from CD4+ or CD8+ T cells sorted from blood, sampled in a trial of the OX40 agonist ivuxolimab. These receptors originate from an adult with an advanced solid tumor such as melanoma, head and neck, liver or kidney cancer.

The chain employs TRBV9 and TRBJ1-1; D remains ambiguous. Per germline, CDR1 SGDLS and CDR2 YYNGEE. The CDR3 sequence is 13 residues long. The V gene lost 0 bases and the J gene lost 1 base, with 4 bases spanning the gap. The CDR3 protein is CASSVGWNTEAFF. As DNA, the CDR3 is TGTGCCAGCAGCGTAGGGTGGAACACTGAAGCTTTCTTT.

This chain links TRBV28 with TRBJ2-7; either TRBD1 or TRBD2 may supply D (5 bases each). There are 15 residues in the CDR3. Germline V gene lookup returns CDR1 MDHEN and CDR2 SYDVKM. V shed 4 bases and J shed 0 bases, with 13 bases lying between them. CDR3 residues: CASSSQEVSSYEQYF. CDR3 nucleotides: TGTGCCAGCAGTTCACAGGAGGTAAGCTCCTACGAGCAGTACTTC.

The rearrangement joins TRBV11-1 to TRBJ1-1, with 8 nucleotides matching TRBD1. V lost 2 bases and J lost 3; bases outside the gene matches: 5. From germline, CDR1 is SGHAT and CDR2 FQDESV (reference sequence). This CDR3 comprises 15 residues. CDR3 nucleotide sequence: TGTGCCAGCAGCTTATCACAGGGGGGAGACACTGAAGCTTTCTTT. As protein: CASSLSQGGDTEAFF.

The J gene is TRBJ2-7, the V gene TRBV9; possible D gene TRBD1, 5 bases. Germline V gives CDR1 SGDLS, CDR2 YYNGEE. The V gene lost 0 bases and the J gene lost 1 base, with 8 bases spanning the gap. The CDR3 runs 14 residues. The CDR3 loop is CASSVGGRSYEQYF. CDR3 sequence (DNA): TGTGCCAGCAGCGTAGGGGGCAGATCCTACGAGCAGTACTTC.

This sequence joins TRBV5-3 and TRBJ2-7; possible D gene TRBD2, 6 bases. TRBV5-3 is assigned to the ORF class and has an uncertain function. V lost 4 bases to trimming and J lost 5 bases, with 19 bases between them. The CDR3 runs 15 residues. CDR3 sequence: CARSLTRDFYNEQYF. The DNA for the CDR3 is TGTGCCAGAAGCCTGACCCGGGACTTCTACAACGAGCAGTACTTC.

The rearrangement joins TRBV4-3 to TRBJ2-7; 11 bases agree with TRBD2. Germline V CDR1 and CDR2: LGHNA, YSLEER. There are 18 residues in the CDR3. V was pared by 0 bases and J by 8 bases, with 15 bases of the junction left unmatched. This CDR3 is CASSQDLLAGGTTSQQYF. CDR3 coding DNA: TGCGCCAGCAGCCAAGACCTCCTAGCGGGAGGAACCACGAGTCAGCAGTACTTC.

The CDR3 region is CASSWGLNNEQFF. The CDR3 region has the DNA TGTGCCAGCAGCTGGGGACTAAACAATGAGCAGTTCTTC. The chain couples TRBV7-6 to TRBJ2-1; the match to TRBD2 covers 7 bases. The J segment lost 5 bases and the V segment lost 4 bases, leaving 2 bases of the junction unmatched. Germline V gene lookup returns CDR1 SGHVS and CDR2 FNYEAQ. This CDR3 has 13 residues.

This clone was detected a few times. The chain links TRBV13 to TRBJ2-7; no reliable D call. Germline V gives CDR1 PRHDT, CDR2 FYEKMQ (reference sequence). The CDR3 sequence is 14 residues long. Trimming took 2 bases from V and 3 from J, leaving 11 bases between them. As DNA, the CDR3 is TGTGCCAGCAGCTTAAAAGGCAGCATCTACGAGCAGTACTTC. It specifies CASSLKGSIYEQYF.

CDR3 DNA: TGCGCCAGCAGCTTGGGACAAATGGAGACCCAGTACTTC. This encodes CASSLGQMETQYF. The chain carries TRBV5-1 and TRBJ2-5; D is unresolved. CDR3 length equals 13 residues. V was cut by 0 bases and J by 5 bases, with 8 bases left in between. Per the germline V gene, CDR1 is SGHRS and CDR2 is YFSETQ. The whole variable domain, filled in from reference TRBV5-1 and TRBJ2-5, reads KAGVTQTPRYLIKTRGQQVTLSCSPISGHRSVSWYQQTPGQGLQFLFEYFSETQRNKGNFPGRFSGRQFSNSRSEMNVSTLELGDSALYLCASSLGQMETQYFGPGTRLLVL.

The CDR3 loop is CASSQLEFDRASNQPQHF. CDR3 sequence (DNA): TGCGCCAGCAGTCAATTAGAATTTGATAGGGCTAGCAATCAGCCCCAGCATTTT. The chain couples TRBV23-1 to TRBJ1-5; no firm D call. TRBV23-1 is labeled an ORF, and its function is uncertain. Trimming cost V 1 base and J 0 bases, with 16 bases left between them. This CDR3 has 18 residues.

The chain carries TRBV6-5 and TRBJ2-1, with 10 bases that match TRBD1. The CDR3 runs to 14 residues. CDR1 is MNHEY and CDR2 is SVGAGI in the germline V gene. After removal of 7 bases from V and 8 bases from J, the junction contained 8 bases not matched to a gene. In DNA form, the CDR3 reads TGTGCCAGCACCGACAGGGGGCGGGGGGATGAGCAGTTCTTC. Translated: CASTDRGRGDEQFF.

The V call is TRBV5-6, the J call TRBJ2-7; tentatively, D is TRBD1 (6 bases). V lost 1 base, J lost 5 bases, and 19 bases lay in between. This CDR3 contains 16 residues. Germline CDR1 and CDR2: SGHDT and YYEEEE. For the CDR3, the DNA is TGTGCCAGCAGCTTGAAGGGGGTCACTTACGGGGACGAGCAGTACGTC. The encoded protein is CASSLKGVTYGDEQYV.

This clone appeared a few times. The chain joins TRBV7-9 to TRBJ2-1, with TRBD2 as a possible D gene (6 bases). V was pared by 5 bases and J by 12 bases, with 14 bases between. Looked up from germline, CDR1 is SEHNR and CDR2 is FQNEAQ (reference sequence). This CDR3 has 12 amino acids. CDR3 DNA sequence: TGTGCCAGCAGCGCCCCGGGACTCCTGCAGTTCTTC. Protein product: CASSAPGLLQFF. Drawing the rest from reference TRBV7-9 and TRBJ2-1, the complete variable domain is DTGVSQNPRHKITKRGQNVTFRCDPISEHNRLYWYRQTLGQGPEFLTYFQNEAQLEKSRLLSDRFSAERPKGSFSTLEIQRTEQGDSAMYLCASSAPGLLQFFGPGTRLTVL.

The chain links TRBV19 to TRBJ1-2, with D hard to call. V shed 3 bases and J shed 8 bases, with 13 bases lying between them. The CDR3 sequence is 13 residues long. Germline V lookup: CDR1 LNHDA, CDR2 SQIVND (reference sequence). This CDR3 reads CASSIGLDTGYTF. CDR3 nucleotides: TGTGCCAGTAGTATCGGACTTGATACCGGCTACACCTTC.

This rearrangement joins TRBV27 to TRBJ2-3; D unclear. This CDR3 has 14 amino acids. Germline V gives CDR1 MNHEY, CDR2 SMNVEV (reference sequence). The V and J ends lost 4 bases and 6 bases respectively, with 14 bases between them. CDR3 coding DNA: TGTGCCAGCAGTTCCCCAAAACCCGGGGATACGCAGTATTTT. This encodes CASSSPKPGDTQYF.

The CDR3 nucleotides read TGTGCCTCAACTGGGGGATTCTACAATGAGCAGTTCTTC. It yields the protein CASTGGFYNEQFF. The V and J genes are TRBV19 and TRBJ2-1, with D perhaps matching TRBD1 or TRBD2 (5 bases each). Trimming shortened V by 11 bases and J by 3 bases, and 14 bases separated the two germline ends. This CDR3 contains 13 residues. Germline values: CDR1 LNHDA, CDR2 SQIVND (reference sequence).

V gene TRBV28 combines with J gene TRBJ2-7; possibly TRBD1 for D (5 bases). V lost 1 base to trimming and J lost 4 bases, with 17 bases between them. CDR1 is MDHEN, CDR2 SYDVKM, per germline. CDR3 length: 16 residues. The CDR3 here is CASSLSDTEPDYEQYV. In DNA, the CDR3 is TGTGCCAGCAGTTTATCGGACACCGAGCCGGATTACGAGCAGTACGTC.

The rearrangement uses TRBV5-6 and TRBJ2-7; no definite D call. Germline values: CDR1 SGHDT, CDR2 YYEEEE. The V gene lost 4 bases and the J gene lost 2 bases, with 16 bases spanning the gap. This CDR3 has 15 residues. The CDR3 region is CASSLGAVPAYEQYF. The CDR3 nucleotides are TGTGCCAGCAGCCTGGGCGCTGTTCCTGCCTACGAGCAGTACTTC.

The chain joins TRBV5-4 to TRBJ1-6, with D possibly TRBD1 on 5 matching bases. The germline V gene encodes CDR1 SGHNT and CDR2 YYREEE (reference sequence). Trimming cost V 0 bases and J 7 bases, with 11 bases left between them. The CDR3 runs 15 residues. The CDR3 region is CASSLVGGENSPLHF. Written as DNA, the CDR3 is TGTGCCAGCAGCTTGGTTGGGGGGGAAAATTCACCCCTCCACTTT.

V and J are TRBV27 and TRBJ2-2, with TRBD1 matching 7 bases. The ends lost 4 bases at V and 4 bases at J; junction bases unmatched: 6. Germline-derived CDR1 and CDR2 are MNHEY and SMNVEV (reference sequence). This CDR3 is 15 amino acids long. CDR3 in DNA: TGTGCCAGCAGTTCACAAAGGGGGCGCACCGGGGAGCTGTTTTTT. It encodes CASSSQRGRTGELFF.

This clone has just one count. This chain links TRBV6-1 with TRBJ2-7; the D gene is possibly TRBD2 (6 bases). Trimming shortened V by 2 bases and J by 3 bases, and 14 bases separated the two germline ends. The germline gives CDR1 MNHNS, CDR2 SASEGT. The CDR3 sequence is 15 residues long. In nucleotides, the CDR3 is TGTGCCAGCAGTGAACTCTCGGGAGCTAGCTACGAGCAGTACTTC. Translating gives CASSELSGASYEQYF.

CDR3 coding DNA: TGCGCCAGCAGCTTGGCCTCAAACACTGAAGCTTTCTTT. This encodes CASSLASNTEAFF. The chain uses TRBV5-1 and TRBJ1-1; D unclear. CDR1 and CDR2 (germline): SGHRS, YFSETQ. There are 13 residues in the CDR3. V was cut by 0 bases and J by 2 bases, with 5 bases left in between.

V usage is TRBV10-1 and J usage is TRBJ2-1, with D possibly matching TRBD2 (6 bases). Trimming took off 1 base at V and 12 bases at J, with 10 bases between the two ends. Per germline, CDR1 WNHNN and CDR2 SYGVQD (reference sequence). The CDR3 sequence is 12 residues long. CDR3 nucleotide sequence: TGCGCCAGCAGTGAGTACGGCGGGGTGCAGTTCTTC. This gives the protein CASSEYGGVQFF.

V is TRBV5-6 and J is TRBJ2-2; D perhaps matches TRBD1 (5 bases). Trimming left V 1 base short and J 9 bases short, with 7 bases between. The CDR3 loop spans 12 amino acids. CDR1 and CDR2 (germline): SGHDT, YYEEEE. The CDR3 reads CASSLSGRELFF. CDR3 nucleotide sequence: TGTGCCAGCAGCTTGTCAGGGAGGGAGCTGTTTTTT.

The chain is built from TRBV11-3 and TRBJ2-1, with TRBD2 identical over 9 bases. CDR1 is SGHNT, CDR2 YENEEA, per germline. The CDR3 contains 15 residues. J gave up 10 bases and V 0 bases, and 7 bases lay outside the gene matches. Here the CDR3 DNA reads TGTGCCAGCAGCTTAGAGCGGGGGGGTCGAGAGGAGCAGTTCTTC. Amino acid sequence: CASSLERGGREEQFF.

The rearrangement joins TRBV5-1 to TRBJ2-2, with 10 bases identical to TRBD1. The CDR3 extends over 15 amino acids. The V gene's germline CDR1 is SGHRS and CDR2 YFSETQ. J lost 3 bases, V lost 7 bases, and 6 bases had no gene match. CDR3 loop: CASFSGQGDTGELFF. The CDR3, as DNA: TGCGCCAGCTTCTCAGGACAGGGGGACACCGGGGAGCTGTTTTTT.

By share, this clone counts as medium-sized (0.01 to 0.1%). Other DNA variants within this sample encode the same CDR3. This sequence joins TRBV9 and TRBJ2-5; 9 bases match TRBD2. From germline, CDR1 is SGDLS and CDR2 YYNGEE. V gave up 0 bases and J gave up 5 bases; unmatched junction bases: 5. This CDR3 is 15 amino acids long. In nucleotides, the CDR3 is TGTGCCAGCAGCGTAGATAGCGGGGGCGGGGAGACCCAGTACTTC. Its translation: CASSVDSGGGETQYF.

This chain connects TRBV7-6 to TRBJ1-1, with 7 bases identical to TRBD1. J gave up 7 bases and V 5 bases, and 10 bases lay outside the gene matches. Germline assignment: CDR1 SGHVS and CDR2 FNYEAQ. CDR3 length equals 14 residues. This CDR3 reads CASSGRDRGDEAFF. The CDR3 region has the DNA TGTGCCAGCAGCGGTCGGGACAGAGGCGATGAAGCTTTCTTT. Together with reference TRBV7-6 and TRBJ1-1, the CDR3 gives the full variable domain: GAGVSQSPRYKVTKRGQDVALRCDPISGHVSLYWYRQALGQGPEFLTYFNYEAQQDKSGLPNDRFSAERPEGSISTLTIQRTEQRDSAMYRCASSGRDRGDEAFFGQGTRLTVV.

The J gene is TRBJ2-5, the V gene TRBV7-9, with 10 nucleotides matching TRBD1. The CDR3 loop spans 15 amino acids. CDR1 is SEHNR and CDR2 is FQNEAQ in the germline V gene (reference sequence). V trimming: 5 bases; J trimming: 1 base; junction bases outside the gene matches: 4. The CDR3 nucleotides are TGTGCCAGCAGCCCCCGGGACAGGGGCCAAGAGACCCAGTACTTC. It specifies CASSPRDRGQETQYF. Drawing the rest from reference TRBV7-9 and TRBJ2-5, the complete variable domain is DTGVSQNPRHKITKRGQNVTFRCDPISEHNRLYWYRQTLGQGPEFLTYFQNEAQLEKSRLLSDRFSAERPKGSFSTLEIQRTEQGDSAMYLCASSPRDRGQETQYFGPGTRLLVL.

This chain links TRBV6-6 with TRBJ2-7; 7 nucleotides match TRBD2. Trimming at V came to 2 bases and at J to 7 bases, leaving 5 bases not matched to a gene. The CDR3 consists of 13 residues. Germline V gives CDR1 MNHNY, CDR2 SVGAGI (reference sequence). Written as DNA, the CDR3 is TGTGCCAGCAGTTACCACAGACTAGCAGAGCAGTACTTC. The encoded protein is CASSYHRLAEQYF.